Sequencing of this T cell receptor (beta chain) was carried out in a study of cytomegalovirus exposure and HLA in healthy donors. The primer mix had 60 Vbeta and 13 Jbeta primers. The assay was immunoSEQ multiplex PCR, and TCRdb's table has in-frame clones only and misses some. Found here are approximately 88,000 clones, around 80% of them singletons; the top ten hold approximately 5%. Study-level findings and limits: A later analysis found common viral pathogens apparently linked to several of the most significant clusters.

In regard to this clone: Antigen: not known.

Germline CDR1 and CDR2: LNHNV and YYDKDF (reference sequence). V gave up 0 bases and J gave up 0 bases, with 18 bases separating them. The CDR3 length is 19 residues. The clonotype comes from a man aged 25 to 40 in good health and CMV-seropositive. Sequencing was done on a sample of PBMCs. V and J are TRBV15 and TRBJ2-1; possible D gene TRBD2, 6 bases. The CDR3 loop reads CATSRELRVREVSYNEQFF. CDR3 in DNA: TGTGCCACCAGCAGAGAGTTGAGGGTCAGGGAGGTCTCCTACAATGAGCAGTTCTTC. The complete variable domain, with remaining parts taken from reference TRBV15 and TRBJ2-1, reads DAMVIQNPRYQVTQFGKPVTLSCSQTLNHNVMYWYQQKSSQAPKLLFHYYDKDFNNEADTPDNFQSRRPNTSFCFLDIRSPGLGDTAMYLCATSRELRVREVSYNEQFFGPGTRLTVL.